A selection of T cell receptor beta chains follows, all from one sample in a study of a mutant IDH1 vaccine in newly diagnosed glioma. The repertoire was sequenced with immunoSEQ multiplex PCR; TCRdb's copy has only in-frame clones and lacks some. The table has 68,000 or so clones, around 79% seen once. The material sequenced was PBMCs, taken from a glioma patient treated with radiotherapy, temozolomide or both. Source of these receptors: a man between 50 and 59 years old with glioma. The CDR3 runs from the conserved cysteine through the conserved F or W. A D gene is named only where the DNA matches it firmly. Size values are once, few and many counts, or a class for expanded clones, and some rows have none.

v_call	d_call	j_call	clone_size	cdr3_aa	cdr3_nt
TRBV5-1	TRBD1	TRBJ1-1	NA	CASSVSQGAAEAFF	TGCGCCAGCAGCGTATCACAGGGGGCGGCTGAAGCTTTCTTT
TRBV5-1	NA	TRBJ1-3	NA	CASSEGLLGNTIYF	TGCGCCAGCAGCGAGGGACTCCTCGGAAACACCATATATTTT
TRBV19	NA	TRBJ1-6	NA	CASGVRGENSPLHF	TGTGCCAGTGGGGTCAGGGGCGAAAATTCACCCCTCCACTTT
TRBV10-3	NA	TRBJ1-5	many	CAISDGRGGSQPQHF	TGTGCCATCAGTGACGGGCGGGGGGGGAGTCAGCCCCAGCATTTT
TRBV30	NA	TRBJ2-1	NA	CAWKWGRLGGEQFF	TGTGCCTGGAAATGGGGAAGACTCGGTGGGGAGCAGTTCTTC
TRBV19	TRBD1	TRBJ1-6	few	CASSIPGQANSPLHF	TGTGCCAGTAGTATCCCCGGACAGGCTAATTCACCCCTCCACTTT
TRBV5-5	NA	TRBJ1-1	once	CASSFGGATEAFF	TGTGCCAGCAGCTTCGGAGGGGCCACTGAAGCTTTCTTT
TRBV19	NA	TRBJ2-5	NA	CASSPTGRETQYF	TGTGCCAGTAGCCCTACAGGGAGGGAGACCCAGTACTTC
TRBV6-1	NA	TRBJ1-2	NA	CASSPDRYYGYTF	TGTGCCAGCAGTCCCGACAGGTACTATGGCTACACCTTC
TRBV30	TRBD2	TRBJ2-7	NA	CAWNPLAGAPYEQYF	TGTGCCTGGAATCCCCTAGCGGGGGCCCCCTACGAGCAGTACTTC
TRBV5-6	NA	TRBJ2-3	NA	CASSAQGGEADTQYF	TGTGCCAGCAGCGCCCAAGGAGGCGAGGCAGATACGCAGTATTTT
TRBV5-5	TRBD2	TRBJ2-7	NA	CASSGTSGAYEQYF	TGTGCCAGCAGCGGGACTAGCGGGGCCTACGAGCAGTACTTC
TRBV10-3	NA	TRBJ2-6	NA	CAISEGVGANVLTF	TGTGCCATCAGTGAGGGGGTTGGGGCCAACGTCCTGACTTTC
TRBV23-1	NA	TRBJ2-3	NA	CASPGFSTGTGPLRGTQYF	TGCGCCAGTCCAGGGTTTTCCACTGGCACGGGACCTCTTAGGGGTACGCAGTATTTT
TRBV5-1	TRBD1	TRBJ2-7	few	CASSITGTGYEQYF	TGCGCCAGCAGCATTACCGGGACAGGGTACGAGCAGTACTTC
TRBV6-4	NA	TRBJ2-3	few	CASSAQGAGDTQYF	TGTGCCAGCAGTGCCCAAGGGGCGGGGGATACGCAGTATTTT
TRBV7-2	TRBD1	TRBJ1-2	NA	CASSLTGSYGYTF	TGTGCCAGCAGCTTGACAGGGTCCTATGGCTACACCTTC
TRBV10-3	NA	TRBJ2-5	NA	CAISEAEETQYF	TGTGCCATCAGTGAGGCGGAAGAGACCCAGTACTTC
TRBV6-1	NA	TRBJ1-2	NA	CASSDPGRRDYGYTF	TGTGCCAGCAGTGATCCGGGTCGACGCGACTATGGCTACACCTTC
TRBV7-9	NA	TRBJ1-2	once	CASSPTGANYGYTF	TGTGCCAGCAGCCCGACAGGAGCTAACTATGGCTACACCTTC
TRBV2	NA	TRBJ1-5	NA	CASSVTGYSNQPQHF	TGTGCCAGCAGTGTTACAGGGTATAGCAATCAGCCCCAGCATTTT
TRBV19	NA	TRBJ2-5	once	CASSIVTGTSETQYF	TGTGCCAGTAGTATAGTCACCGGGACATCTGAGACCCAGTACTTC
TRBV2	NA	TRBJ1-4	once	CASRVYIEKLFF	TGTGCCAGCAGGGTCTACATTGAAAAACTGTTTTTT
TRBV7-8	NA	TRBJ2-7	many	CASSLPGSDEQYF	TGTGCCAGCAGCTTACCTGGGTCCGACGAGCAGTACTTC
TRBV19	NA	TRBJ2-7	few	CASSISRVTYEQYF	TGTGCCAGTAGTATTTCCCGGGTCACCTACGAGCAGTACTTC
TRBV7-9	NA	TRBJ2-3	NA	CASSSLAGDTQYF	TGTGCCAGCAGCTCATTAGCAGGGGATACGCAGTATTTT
TRBV7-9	NA	TRBJ1-4	NA	CASSSASQKLFF	TGTGCCAGCAGCTCAGCCAGCCAAAAACTGTTTTTT
TRBV11-1	NA	TRBJ1-1	NA	CASSPPPGTRKNTEAFF	TGTGCCAGCAGTCCTCCCCCCGGGACACGAAAGAACACTGAAGCTTTCTTT
TRBV7-3	NA	TRBJ1-1	few	CASSLRGGGLLRNTEAFF	TGTGCCAGCAGCTTAAGGGGTGGTGGGCTGTTGAGGAACACTGAAGCTTTCTTT
TRBV6-5	NA	TRBJ1-2	NA	CASSTDVGGYTF	TGTGCCAGCAGTACGGACGTCGGCGGCTACACCTTC
TRBV18	NA	TRBJ2-1	NA	CASSPGRGEQFF	TGTGCCAGCTCACCCGGTCGGGGGGAGCAGTTCTTC
TRBV10-3	NA	TRBJ2-1	once	CAIRTRDVNEQFF	TGTGCCATCAGAACCCGGGACGTCAATGAGCAGTTCTTC
TRBV25-1	TRBD1	TRBJ2-7	once	CASGTGLSYEQYF	TGTGCCAGTGGGACAGGGCTATCCTACGAGCAGTACTTC
TRBV4-1	NA	TRBJ2-1	NA	CASSPHEARNEQFF	TGCGCCAGCAGCCCCCACGAGGCTAGGAATGAGCAGTTCTTC
TRBV2	NA	TRBJ2-7	NA	CASRRSSLEEEQYF	TGTGCCAGCAGACGGTCCAGCCTCGAAGAGGAGCAGTACTTC
TRBV14	NA	TRBJ2-5	once	CASSQADRETQYF	TGTGCCAGCAGCCAAGCCGACAGAGAGACCCAGTACTTC
TRBV9	NA	TRBJ2-1	NA	CASQARVSNEQFF	TGTGCCAGCCAGGCCAGGGTGAGCAATGAGCAGTTCTTC
TRBV5-1	NA	TRBJ1-3	NA	CASSLRQGSSGNTIYF	TGCGCCAGCAGCTTGAGGCAGGGGAGCTCTGGAAACACCATATATTTT
TRBV10-3	NA	TRBJ1-3	NA	CATTRDEGNTIYF	TGTGCCACCACCAGAGACGAAGGAAACACCATATATTTT
TRBV7-9	TRBD1	TRBJ1-2	NA	CASSLWDSLDYGYTF	TGTGCCAGCAGCTTGTGGGACAGCCTTGACTATGGCTACACCTTC
TRBV28	NA	TRBJ1-5	NA	CASSTFYQPQHF	TGTGCCAGCAGTACCTTTTATCAGCCCCAGCATTTT
TRBV28	NA	TRBJ2-5	NA	CASTLRAVQETQYF	TGTGCCAGCACTCTTAGGGCAGTCCAAGAGACCCAGTACTTC
TRBV4-3	NA	TRBJ1-2	NA	CASSQDWGNRGYTF	TGCGCCAGCAGCCAAGATTGGGGAAATAGGGGCTACACCTTC
TRBV6-6	NA	TRBJ1-5	NA	CASRTGNQPQHF	TGTGCCAGCAGAACAGGGAATCAGCCCCAGCATTTT
TRBV18	TRBD1	TRBJ1-2	NA	CASSPPSGGNDGYTF	TGTGCCAGCTCACCACCGTCAGGGGGCAATGATGGCTACACCTTC
TRBV19	NA	TRBJ2-7	once	CASSIRDGSYEQYF	TGTGCCAGTAGTATCCGGGACGGATCCTACGAGCAGTACTTC
TRBV25-1	NA	TRBJ1-1	once	CASRQGNTEAFF	TGTGCCAGCAGGCAGGGGAACACTGAAGCTTTCTTT
TRBV2	NA	TRBJ2-3	NA	CASSGESTDTQYF	TGTGCCAGCAGTGGAGAGTCCACAGATACGCAGTATTTT
TRBV10-3	NA	TRBJ1-4	once	CAIRDAGVEKLFF	TGTGCCATCAGGGATGCAGGGGTTGAAAAACTGTTTTTT
TRBV5-1	NA	TRBJ2-1	NA	CASNPRVGGNEEQFF	TGCGCCAGCAACCCTCGGGTTGGGGGAAATGAGGAGCAGTTCTTC